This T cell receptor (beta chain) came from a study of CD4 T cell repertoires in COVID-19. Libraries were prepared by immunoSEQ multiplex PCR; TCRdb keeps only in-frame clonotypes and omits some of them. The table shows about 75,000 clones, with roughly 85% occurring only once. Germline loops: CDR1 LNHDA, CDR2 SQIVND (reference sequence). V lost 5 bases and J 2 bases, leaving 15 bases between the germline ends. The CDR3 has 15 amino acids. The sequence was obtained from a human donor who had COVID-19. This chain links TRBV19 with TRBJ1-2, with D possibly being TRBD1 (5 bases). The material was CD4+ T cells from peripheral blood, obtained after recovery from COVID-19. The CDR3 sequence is CASSPGLSRNYGYTF. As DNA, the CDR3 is TGTGCCAGTAGTCCGGGACTATCTAGAAACTATGGCTACACCTTC.